The TCR beta chain under discussion was sequenced for a study of cytotoxic CD8 clonotypes in ibrutinib-treated CLL. Overall study context: Among the patients, over 9 presented as relapsed/refractory and fewer than 16 as treatment-naive; around 17 showed unmutated IGHV. Study-level points and caveats: Sustained-remission and progressing patients had unequal sampling times.

The assay was immunoSEQ multiplex PCR, and TCRdb's table has in-frame clones only and misses some. The data show about 28,000 clones, roughly 57% seen once. The germline gives CDR1 SGHKS, CDR2 YYEKEE (reference sequence). The V gene lost 4 bases and the J gene lost 6 bases, with 20 bases spanning the gap. This CDR3 contains 15 residues. This clone was counted only a few times. Its antigen is unidentified. The V call is TRBV5-5, the J call TRBJ2-7; D remains ambiguous. The TCR originated in a human donor with chronic lymphocytic leukemia. The source material was PBMCs, sampled before ibrutinib treatment. CDR3 in DNA: TGTGCCAGCAGCCCACGAGGCGGCAGAGTACTCGAGCAGTACTTC. Amino acid sequence: CASSPRGGRVLEQYF. Complete variable domain (other parts from reference TRBV5-5 and TRBJ2-7): DAGVTQSPTHLIKTRGQQVTLRCSPISGHKSVSWYQQVLGQGPQFIFQYYEKEERGRGNFPDRFSARQFPNYSSELNVNALLLGDSALYLCASSPRGGRVLEQYFGPGTRLTVT.